This T cell receptor beta chain was profiled in a study of blood T cell repertoires in COVID-19. Study details: Whether acute or convalescent, the COVID-19 samples came from the United States, Italy and Spain. T cells, B-cell-depleted T cells, or PBMCs supplied cDNA or gDNA.

CDR1 SGHVS and CDR2 FQNEAQ come from the germline V gene. V was pared by 4 bases and J by 9 bases, with 13 bases between. This CDR3 region has 14 residues. In the original workflow: Quantification of nucleated cells was approximated via reference gene primer amplification. Profiling relied on immunoSEQ multiplex PCR, and the TCRdb table lists in-frame clones only, not all of them. V, J and clone size reflect that table, while D and trimming were determined from the DNA. The profile shows some 110,000 clones, approximately 80% of them singletons. Sequencing input: peripheral blood. This receptor was taken from a woman aged 70-85 years with acute or convalescent COVID-19. V and J are TRBV7-8 and TRBJ1-6; D uncertain. CDR3 in amino acids: CASSSTSNGSPLHF. CDR3 nucleotide sequence: TGTGCCAGCAGCTCTACCTCTAACGGTTCACCCCTCCACTTT.